These T cell receptor beta chains were read from a single sample in a study of radiotherapy plus CTLA-4 blockade in lung cancer. Sequenced by immunoSEQ multiplex PCR; TCRdb stores in-frame clones only, minus some. Found here are 25,000 to 30,000 clones, about four fifths of them singletons; the top ten hold 24%. Specimen: peripheral blood, collected from a patient treated with radiotherapy plus ipilimumab. These receptors came from a human donor with non-small cell lung cancer that progressed on radiotherapy plus ipilimumab. Each CDR3 is given with its conserved first and last residue. The D gene is left open where the match is weak. Clone sizes are given selectively: once, few, many, or a class where the clone is expanded.

D gene: .; V gene: TRBV7-2; clone size: .; J gene: TRBJ1-5; CDR3 DNA: TGTGCCAGCAGCCTAAGGTTCGGCGGCAATCAGCCCCAGCATTTT; CDR3 protein: CASSLRFGGNQPQHF
D gene: TRBD2; V gene: TRBV28; clone size: .; J gene: TRBJ2-3; CDR3 DNA: TGTGCCAGCAGCTCTAGCGGGGGGGCGGGGTTCGCAGATACGCAGTATTTT; CDR3 protein: CASSSSGGAGFADTQYF
D gene: TRBD2; V gene: TRBV10-1; clone size: .; J gene: TRBJ2-1; CDR3 DNA: TGCGCCAGCAGTGAAGCCGGTCTAGCGGGGGGCCAGTACAATGAGCAGTTCTTC; CDR3 protein: CASSEAGLAGGQYNEQFF
D gene: .; V gene: TRBV6-1; clone size: few; J gene: TRBJ1-2; CDR3 DNA: TGTGCCAGCAGCGTGACTGGTGGCTACACCTTC; CDR3 protein: CASSVTGGYTF
D gene: TRBD1; V gene: TRBV28; clone size: .; J gene: TRBJ1-6; CDR3 DNA: TGTGCCAGCAGTTTAGGGACAGATAATTCACCCCTCCACTTT; CDR3 protein: CASSLGTDNSPLHF
D gene: .; V gene: TRBV28; clone size: once; J gene: TRBJ1-1; CDR3 DNA: TGTGCCAGCAGTTTATTCTCTCGGCCGAACACTGAAGCTTTCTTT; CDR3 protein: CASSLFSRPNTEAFF
D gene: .; V gene: TRBV7-3; clone size: .; J gene: TRBJ1-6; CDR3 DNA: TGTGCCAGCAGCCTCGGGTACAGAAATTCACCCCTCCACTTT; CDR3 protein: CASSLGYRNSPLHF
D gene: .; V gene: TRBV28; clone size: .; J gene: TRBJ2-7; CDR3 DNA: TGTGCCAGCACGAAGAGACTAGGCTCCTACGAGCAGTACTTC; CDR3 protein: CASTKRLGSYEQYF
D gene: .; V gene: TRBV4-3; clone size: once; J gene: TRBJ1-1; CDR3 DNA: TGCGCCAGCAGCCAAGATCTGGGGAACACTGAAGCTTTCTTT; CDR3 protein: CASSQDLGNTEAFF
D gene: TRBD2; V gene: TRBV11-3; clone size: .; J gene: TRBJ2-2; CDR3 DNA: TGTGCCAGCAGCCCCCCCGGGGCTAGCGGGGGATCAACCGGGGAGCTGTTTTTT; CDR3 protein: CASSPPGASGGSTGELFF
D gene: .; V gene: TRBV9; clone size: .; J gene: TRBJ2-3; CDR3 DNA: TGTGCCAGCAGCTATCGGGGCTTTACGAGCACAGATACGCAGTATTTT; CDR3 protein: CASSYRGFTSTDTQYF
D gene: .; V gene: TRBV11-2; clone size: .; J gene: TRBJ1-3; CDR3 DNA: TGTGCCAGCAGCTTCTGGGAAGGAAACACCATATATTTT; CDR3 protein: CASSFWEGNTIYF
D gene: .; V gene: TRBV7-9; clone size: .; J gene: TRBJ2-4; CDR3 DNA: TGTGCCAGCAGCTTTGGGGGTACCCTAGCCAAAAACATTCAGTACTTC; CDR3 protein: CASSFGGTLAKNIQYF
D gene: TRBD2; V gene: TRBV27; clone size: few; J gene: TRBJ2-1; CDR3 DNA: TGTGCCAGCAGTCCCGGGACTAGCGGGATAAATGAGCAGTTCTTC; CDR3 protein: CASSPGTSGINEQFF
D gene: .; V gene: TRBV14; clone size: .; J gene: TRBJ2-7; CDR3 DNA: TGTGCCAGCAGCCAAGAACCTAAGACAGGAAAATTCTCAGCGAGGCAGTACTTC; CDR3 protein: CASSQEPKTGKFSARQYF
D gene: .; V gene: TRBV5-8; clone size: .; J gene: TRBJ1-6; CDR3 DNA: TGTGCCAGCAGCTTATGGGCCCTTAATTCACCCCTCCACTTT; CDR3 protein: CASSLWALNSPLHF
D gene: TRBD2; V gene: TRBV18; clone size: .; J gene: TRBJ2-7; CDR3 DNA: TGTGCCAGCTCACCACCCCAGTGGGGGGGGAGTTACGAGCAGTACTTC; CDR3 protein: CASSPPQWGGSYEQYF
D gene: .; V gene: TRBV27; clone size: .; J gene: TRBJ1-5; CDR3 DNA: TGTGCCAGCAGTTTACAGGGGAGCGGTCAGCCCCAGCATTTT; CDR3 protein: CASSLQGSGQPQHF
D gene: TRBD2; V gene: TRBV9; clone size: few; J gene: TRBJ2-2; CDR3 DNA: TGTGCCAGCAGCGGGGTCGGGGGGAGCACCGGGGAGCTGTTTTTT; CDR3 protein: CASSGVGGSTGELFF
D gene: .; V gene: TRBV6-5; clone size: .; J gene: TRBJ1-1; CDR3 DNA: TGTGCCAGCAGTTCCCCGGGACATGAAGCTTTCTTT; CDR3 protein: CASSSPGHEAFF
D gene: .; V gene: TRBV10-3; clone size: .; J gene: TRBJ1-5; CDR3 DNA: TGTGCCATCAGTGTGGACGGTAGCAATCAGCCCCAGCATTTT; CDR3 protein: CAISVDGSNQPQHF
D gene: TRBD1; V gene: TRBV7-8; clone size: .; J gene: TRBJ2-7; CDR3 DNA: TGTGCCAGCAGCTTAGCGCCATTGCAAGGGACAGCCTCCTACGAGCAGTACTTC; CDR3 protein: CASSLAPLQGTASYEQYF
D gene: .; V gene: TRBV5-1; clone size: .; J gene: TRBJ2-7; CDR3 DNA: TGCGCCAGCAGCGCAGGGACGGATTCCTACGAGCAGTACTTC; CDR3 protein: CASSAGTDSYEQYF
D gene: .; V gene: TRBV11-2; clone size: .; J gene: TRBJ2-7; CDR3 DNA: TGTGCCAGCAGCAATACCCCGGGAACAGGCTACGAGCAGTACTTC; CDR3 protein: CASSNTPGTGYEQYF
D gene: TRBD1; V gene: TRBV28; clone size: .; J gene: TRBJ1-2; CDR3 DNA: TGTGCCAGCAGCATGGCAGGGGGCGACTATGGCTACACCTTC; CDR3 protein: CASSMAGGDYGYTF
D gene: .; V gene: TRBV11-2; clone size: few; J gene: TRBJ1-3; CDR3 DNA: TGTGCCAGCAGCCCCCCGGTGGGAAACACCATATATTTT; CDR3 protein: CASSPPVGNTIYF
D gene: TRBD1; V gene: TRBV5-1; clone size: .; J gene: TRBJ1-6; CDR3 DNA: TGCGCCAGCAGCTTGGAGGCAGGGGGTGTCCTTTCACCCCTCCACTTT; CDR3 protein: CASSLEAGGVLSPLHF
D gene: TRBD1; V gene: TRBV15; clone size: .; J gene: TRBJ1-1; CDR3 DNA: TGTGCCACCAGCAGTGGACAGGGCCGCACTGAAGCTTTCTTT; CDR3 protein: CATSSGQGRTEAFF
D gene: TRBD1; V gene: TRBV15; clone size: .; J gene: TRBJ2-7; CDR3 DNA: TGTGCCACCAGCAGAGTTGGGGGCCACAGGGGATCCTCCTACGAGCAGTACTTC; CDR3 protein: CATSRVGGHRGSSYEQYF
D gene: .; V gene: TRBV9; clone size: .; J gene: TRBJ1-1; CDR3 DNA: TGTGCCAGCAGCCCTGAAAGATACACTGAAGCTTTCTTT; CDR3 protein: CASSPERYTEAFF
D gene: TRBD2; V gene: TRBV7-9; clone size: .; J gene: TRBJ2-7; CDR3 DNA: TGTGCCAGCAGCGACCCTTCTTCTAGCGGGGGAACCTACGAGCAGTACTTC; CDR3 protein: CASSDPSSSGGTYEQYF
D gene: TRBD1; V gene: TRBV5-1; clone size: .; J gene: TRBJ2-5; CDR3 DNA: TGCGCCAGCAGCCCGCATGGAGGTGGGACAGGGATGGAGACCCAGTACTTC; CDR3 protein: CASSPHGGGTGMETQYF
D gene: TRBD1; V gene: TRBV9; clone size: .; J gene: TRBJ2-7; CDR3 DNA: TGTGCCAGCAGCGTAGGGGTAGACAGGGCCTACGAGCAGTACTTC; CDR3 protein: CASSVGVDRAYEQYF
D gene: .; V gene: TRBV11-2; clone size: medium-sized; J gene: TRBJ1-4; CDR3 DNA: TGTGCCAGCAGCCCAGAGGGAGGAGAAAAACTGTTTTTT; CDR3 protein: CASSPEGGEKLFF
D gene: TRBD1; V gene: TRBV4-1; clone size: few; J gene: TRBJ2-7; CDR3 DNA: TGCGCCAGCAGCCAAGAAATCGCAGGGGGCTACGAGCAGTACTTC; CDR3 protein: CASSQEIAGGYEQYF
D gene: .; V gene: TRBV10-3; clone size: .; J gene: TRBJ1-5; CDR3 DNA: TGTGCCATCGGGCAGAGCAATCAGCCCCAGCATTTT; CDR3 protein: CAIGQSNQPQHF
D gene: TRBD1; V gene: TRBV6-1; clone size: .; J gene: TRBJ1-4; CDR3 DNA: TGTGCCAGCAGTGAGGTGGACAGGAGTTGGAATGAAAAACTGTTTTTT; CDR3 protein: CASSEVDRSWNEKLFF
D gene: .; V gene: TRBV6-1; clone size: .; J gene: TRBJ2-7; CDR3 DNA: TGTGCCAGCATCTCTCTCGGGCGGGCCTACGAGCAGTACTTC; CDR3 protein: CASISLGRAYEQYF
D gene: TRBD1; V gene: TRBV7-8; clone size: few; J gene: TRBJ2-3; CDR3 DNA: TGTGCCAGCAGCTTAATAGACAGGGGGGGGAGCACAGATACGCAGTATTTT; CDR3 protein: CASSLIDRGGSTDTQYF
D gene: .; V gene: TRBV28; clone size: .; J gene: TRBJ1-2; CDR3 DNA: TGTGCCAGCAGGGACAGTAGGGAGGAGTCCGGCTACACCTTC; CDR3 protein: CASRDSREESGYTF
D gene: .; V gene: TRBV7-2; clone size: .; J gene: TRBJ1-2; CDR3 DNA: TGTGCCAGCAGCTTAACCCCAAGTCGAGGGAAGTATGGCTACACCTTC; CDR3 protein: CASSLTPSRGKYGYTF
D gene: .; V gene: TRBV5-4; clone size: .; J gene: TRBJ2-1; CDR3 DNA: TGTGCCAGCAGCCCCTTGTCCGGTAATGAGCAGTTCTTC; CDR3 protein: CASSPLSGNEQFF
D gene: .; V gene: TRBV7-3; clone size: .; J gene: TRBJ2-3; CDR3 DNA: TGTGCCAGCAGCTTAGACCGCACAGATACGCAGTATTTT; CDR3 protein: CASSLDRTDTQYF
D gene: TRBD2; V gene: TRBV9; clone size: .; J gene: TRBJ2-3; CDR3 DNA: TGTGCCAGCAGCCCCGGACTAGCGGACACAGATACGCAGTATTTT; CDR3 protein: CASSPGLADTDTQYF
D gene: .; V gene: TRBV28; clone size: .; J gene: TRBJ1-2; CDR3 DNA: TGTGCCAGCAGCCCCCTGGGGGTTAACTATGGCTACACCTTC; CDR3 protein: CASSPLGVNYGYTF